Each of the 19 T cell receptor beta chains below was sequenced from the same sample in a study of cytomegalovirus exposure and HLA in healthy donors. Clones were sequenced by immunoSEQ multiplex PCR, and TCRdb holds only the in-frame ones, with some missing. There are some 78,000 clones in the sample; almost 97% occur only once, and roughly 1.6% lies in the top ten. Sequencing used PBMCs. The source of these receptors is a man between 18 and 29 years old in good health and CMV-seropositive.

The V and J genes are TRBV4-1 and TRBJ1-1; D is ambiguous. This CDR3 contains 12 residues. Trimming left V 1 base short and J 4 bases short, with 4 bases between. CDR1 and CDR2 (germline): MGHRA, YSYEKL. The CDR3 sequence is CASSQGSTEAFF. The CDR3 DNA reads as TGCGCCAGCAGCCAAGGTAGCACTGAAGCTTTCTTT.

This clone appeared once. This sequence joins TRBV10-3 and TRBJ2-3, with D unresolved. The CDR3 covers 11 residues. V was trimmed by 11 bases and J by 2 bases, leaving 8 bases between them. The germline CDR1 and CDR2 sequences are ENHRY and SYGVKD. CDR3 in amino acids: CASSYTDTQYF. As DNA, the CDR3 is TGTGCCTCCTCCTACACAGATACGCAGTATTTT.

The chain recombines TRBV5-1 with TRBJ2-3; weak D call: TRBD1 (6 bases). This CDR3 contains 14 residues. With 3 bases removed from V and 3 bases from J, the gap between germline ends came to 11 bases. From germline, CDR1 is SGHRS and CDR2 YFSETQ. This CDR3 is CASSSPQGTDTQYF. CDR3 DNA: TGCGCCAGCAGCTCTCCCCAGGGGACAGATACGCAGTATTTT.

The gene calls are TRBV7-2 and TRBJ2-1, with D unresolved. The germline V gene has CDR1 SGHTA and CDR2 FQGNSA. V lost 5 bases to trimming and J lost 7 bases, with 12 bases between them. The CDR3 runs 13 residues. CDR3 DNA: TGTGCCAGCAGCCCGCTCCCCGGGAATGAGCAGTTCTTC. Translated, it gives CASSPLPGNEQFF.

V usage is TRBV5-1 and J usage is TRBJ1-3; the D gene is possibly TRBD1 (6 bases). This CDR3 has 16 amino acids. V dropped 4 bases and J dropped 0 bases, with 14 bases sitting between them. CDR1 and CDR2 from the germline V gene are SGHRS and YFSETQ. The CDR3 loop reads CASSRSGADSGNTIYF. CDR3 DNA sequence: TGCGCCAGCAGCCGATCAGGGGCGGACTCTGGAAACACCATATATTTT.

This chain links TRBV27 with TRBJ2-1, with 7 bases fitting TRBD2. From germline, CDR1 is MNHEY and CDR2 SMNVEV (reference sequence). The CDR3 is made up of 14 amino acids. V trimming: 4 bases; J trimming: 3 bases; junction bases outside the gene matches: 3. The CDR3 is CASSYLADYNEQFF. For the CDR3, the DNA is TGTGCCAGCAGTTACCTAGCGGACTACAATGAGCAGTTCTTC.

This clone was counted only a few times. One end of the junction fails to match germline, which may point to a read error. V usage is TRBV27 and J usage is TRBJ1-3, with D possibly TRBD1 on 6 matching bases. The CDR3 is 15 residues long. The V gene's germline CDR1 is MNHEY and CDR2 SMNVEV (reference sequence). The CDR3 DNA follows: TGTGCCAGCAGTGTATCCGGGACAACTGGAAACACCATATATTTT. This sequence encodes CASSVSGTTGNTIYF.

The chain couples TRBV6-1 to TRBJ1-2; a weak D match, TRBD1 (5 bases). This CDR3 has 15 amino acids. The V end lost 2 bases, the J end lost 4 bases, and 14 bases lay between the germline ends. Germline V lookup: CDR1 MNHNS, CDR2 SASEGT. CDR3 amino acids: CASSEWGGEGYGYTF. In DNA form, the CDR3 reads TGTGCCAGCAGTGAATGGGGGGGGGAAGGCTATGGCTACACCTTC.

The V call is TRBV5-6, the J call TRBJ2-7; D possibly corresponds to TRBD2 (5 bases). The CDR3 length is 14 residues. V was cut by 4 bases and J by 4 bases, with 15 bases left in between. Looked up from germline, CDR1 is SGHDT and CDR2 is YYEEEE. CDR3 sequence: CASSPSGGGYEQYF. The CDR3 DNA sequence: TGTGCCAGCAGCCCCAGCGGAGGCGGGTACGAGCAGTACTTC.

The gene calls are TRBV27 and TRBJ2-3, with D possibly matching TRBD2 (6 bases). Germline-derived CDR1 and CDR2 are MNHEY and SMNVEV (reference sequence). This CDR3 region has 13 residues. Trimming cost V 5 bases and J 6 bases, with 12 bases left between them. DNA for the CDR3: TGTGCCAGCAGTCTCAGGACTACCGATACGCAGTATTTT. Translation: CASSLRTTDTQYF.

In DNA, the CDR3 is TGTGCCTGGAGTTTTGGACAGGGCAGTGGAAACACCATATATTTT. This translates into CAWSFGQGSGNTIYF. The V call is TRBV30, the J call TRBJ1-3, with 8 bases lining up with TRBD1. Trimming took 2 bases from V and 3 from J; bases not matched to a gene: 6. The CDR3 is 15 residues long. CDR1 and CDR2 from the germline V gene are GTSNPN and SVGIG (reference sequence). Full variable domain (remainder filled in from reference TRBV30 and TRBJ1-3): SQTIHQWPATLVQPVGSPLSLECTVEGTSNPNLYWYRQAAGRGLQLLFYSVGIGQISSEVPQNLSASRPQDRQFILSSKKLLLSDSGFYLCAWSFGQGSGNTIYFGEGSWLTVV.

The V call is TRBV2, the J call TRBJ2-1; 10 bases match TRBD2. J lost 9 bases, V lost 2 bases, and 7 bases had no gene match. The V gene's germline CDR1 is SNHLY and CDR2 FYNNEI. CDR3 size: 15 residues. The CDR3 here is CASSERLAGVGEQFF. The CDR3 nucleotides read TGTGCCAGCAGTGAACGCCTAGCGGGAGTCGGTGAGCAGTTCTTC. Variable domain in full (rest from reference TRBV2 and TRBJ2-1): EPEVTQTPSHQVTQMGQEVILRCVPISNHLYFYWYRQILGQKVEFLVSFYNNEISEKSEIFDDQFSVERPDGSNFTLKIRSTKLEDSAMYFCASSERLAGVGEQFFGPGTRLTVL.

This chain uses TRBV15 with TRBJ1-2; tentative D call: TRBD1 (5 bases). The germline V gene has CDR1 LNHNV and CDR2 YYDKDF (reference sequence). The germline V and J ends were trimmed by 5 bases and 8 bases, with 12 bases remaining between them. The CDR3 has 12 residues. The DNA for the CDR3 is TGTGCCACCAGCGGGTCGGGGGTCGGCTACACCTTC. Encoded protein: CATSGSGVGYTF.

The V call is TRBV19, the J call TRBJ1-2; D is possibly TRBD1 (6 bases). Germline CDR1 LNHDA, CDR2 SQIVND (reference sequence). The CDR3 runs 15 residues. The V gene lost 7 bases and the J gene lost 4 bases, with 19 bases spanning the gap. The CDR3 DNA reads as TGTGCCAGTACTTCATTCCAGGGGCGAGGCTATGGCTACACCTTC. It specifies CASTSFQGRGYGYTF.

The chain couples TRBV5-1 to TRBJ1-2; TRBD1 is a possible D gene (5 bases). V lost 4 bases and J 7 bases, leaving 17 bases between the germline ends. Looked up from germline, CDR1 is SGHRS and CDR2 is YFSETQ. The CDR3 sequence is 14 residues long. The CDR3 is CASSPQGATGGYTF. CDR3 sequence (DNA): TGCGCCAGCAGCCCGCAGGGTGCCACGGGTGGCTACACCTTC.

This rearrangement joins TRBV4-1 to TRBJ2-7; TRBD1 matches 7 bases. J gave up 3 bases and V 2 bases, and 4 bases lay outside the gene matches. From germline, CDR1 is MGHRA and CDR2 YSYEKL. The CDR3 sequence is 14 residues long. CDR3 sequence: CASSQRDSYYEQYF. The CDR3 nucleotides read TGCGCCAGCAGCCAACGGGACAGCTACTACGAGCAGTACTTC.

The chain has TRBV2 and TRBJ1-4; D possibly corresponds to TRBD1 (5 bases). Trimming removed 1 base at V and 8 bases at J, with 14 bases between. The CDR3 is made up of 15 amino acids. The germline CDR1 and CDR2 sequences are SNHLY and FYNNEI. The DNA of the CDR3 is TGTGCCAGCAGTGAAGGAGGGACCGGGAGAGAAAAACTGTTTTTT. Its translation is CASSEGGTGREKLFF.

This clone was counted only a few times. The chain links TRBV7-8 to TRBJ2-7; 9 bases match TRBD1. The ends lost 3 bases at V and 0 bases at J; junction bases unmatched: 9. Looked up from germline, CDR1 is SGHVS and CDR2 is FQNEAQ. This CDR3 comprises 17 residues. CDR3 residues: CASSFHRDRGVSYEQYF. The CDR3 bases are TGTGCCAGCAGCTTTCACCGTGACAGGGGGGTCTCCTACGAGCAGTACTTC.

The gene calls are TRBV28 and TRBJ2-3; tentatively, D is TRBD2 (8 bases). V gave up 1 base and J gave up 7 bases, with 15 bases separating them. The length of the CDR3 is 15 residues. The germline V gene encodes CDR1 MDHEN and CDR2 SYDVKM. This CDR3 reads CASSLLAGQTHTQYF. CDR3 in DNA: TGTGCCAGCAGTTTATTAGCGGGACAGACCCATACGCAGTATTTT.